This TCR beta chain was recorded in a study of blood T cell repertoires in COVID-19. Study at large: The United States, Italy and Spain supplied acute and convalescent COVID-19 samples. The cDNA or gDNA used as material had been derived from T cells, B-cell-depleted T cells, or PBMCs.

The CDR3 runs to 15 residues. Germline lookup yields CDR1 SGHNT and CDR2 YYREEE (reference sequence). The V and J ends lost 3 bases and 3 bases, in that order; junction bases with no gene match: 3. As handled by the study authors: Estimation of nucleated cell counts relied on the amplification of reference gene primers. Some clones are missing from TCRdb's copy, which holds only in-frame ones; the method was immunoSEQ multiplex PCR. D and trimming were read from the DNA, whereas the V and J calls and clone size are those reported in that table. This repertoire shows around 150,000 clones, roughly 79% found once; its top ten account for roughly 9%.

The TCR originated in a woman aged 55-69 years with active or convalescent COVID-19. V and J are TRBV5-4 and TRBJ2-3; TRBD2 agrees at 11 bases. Material for sequencing was peripheral blood. The CDR3 here is CASSYGTSGTDTQYF. In DNA, the CDR3 is TGTGCCAGCAGCTACGGGACTAGCGGAACAGATACGCAGTATTTT.